This entry concerns a single T cell receptor (beta chain). The data originate from a study of blood T cell repertoires in COVID-19. This CDR3 has 14 amino acids. CDR1 and CDR2 from the germline V gene are MNHEY and SMNVEV (reference sequence). The junction had 9 bases not matched to a gene; V was cut back by 7 bases and J by 6 bases. Clones were read by immunoSEQ multiplex PCR, and TCRdb kept only the in-frame ones, dropping some. The table records 390,000 or so clones, over 80% of them present only once. The source is a woman aged 45-60 years who had recovered from COVID-19. The chain recombines TRBV27 with TRBJ2-1; 7 bases fit TRBD1. The sample comprised PBMCs or T cells enriched from blood (not recorded which). This CDR3 reads CASNGQEVGNEQFF. As DNA, the CDR3 is TGTGCCAGCAATGGACAGGAGGTAGGCAATGAGCAGTTCTTC.